The 3 T cell receptor beta chains listed next were all sequenced from one sample in a study of vaccination and CD4 T cells after COVID-19. Treatment: roughly ten-day PBMC culture with coronavirus spike peptide pools or control peptides (ViraFEST assay). Sequenced with the Oncomine TCR Beta short-read assay was DNA taken from cultured CD4+ T cells. TCRdb reprocessed the PCR reads with MiXCR, giving one entry per CDR3 protein. The repertoire holds more than 13,000 distinct CDR3 sequences, 65% to 75% seen once, with roughly 17% in the top ten. Their antigen targets remain unknown. The sample taken for sequencing was CD4+ T cells from blood, cultured in vitro. The receptor set was obtained from a human donor who had recovered from COVID-19.

This clonotype was recorded only once. This chain joins TRBV6-5 and TRBJ1-2; the D is unclear. Germline CDR1 is MNHEY and CDR2 is SVGAGI. With 0 bases removed from V and 7 bases from J, the gap between germline ends came to 15 bases. CDR3 size: 15 residues. CDR3 amino acids: CASSYSTSQNGGYTF. CDR3 nucleotide sequence: TGTGCCAGCAGTTACTCGACTTCCCAGAATGGTGGCTACACCTTC.

The J gene is TRBJ1-1, the V gene TRBV6-2 or TRBV6-3, with D possibly being TRBD1 (6 bases). The V end was cut by 2 bases, the J end by 0 bases, with 13 bases between. This CDR3 has 16 residues. CDR1 is MNHEY, CDR2 SVGEGT, per germline. This CDR3 reads CASSYPLQGMNTEAFF. The CDR3, as DNA: TGTGCCAGCAGTTACCCTCTTCAGGGGATGAACACTGAAGCTTTCTTT.

This sequence joins TRBV3-1 and TRBJ2-7; D gene ambiguous. Between the trimmed V and J ends, which lost 4 bases and 3 bases, there was a span of 19 bases. There are 16 residues in the CDR3. Germline lookup yields CDR1 LGHDT and CDR2 YNNKEL (reference sequence). The CDR3 protein is CASSPLFGPAHYEQYF. The CDR3 coding sequence is TGTGCCAGCAGCCCCCTTTTTGGACCAGCCCACTACGAGCAGTACTTC.